The present entry profiles one T cell receptor beta chain with its context. Its antigen is not known. This record belongs to a study of T cell responses to AZD1222 COVID-19 vaccine. Study-wide context: Investigators merged groups given second doses at roughly 4 or roughly 12 weeks. Study-wide findings and caveats: Donor demographics were predominantly white British with a female majority; clonal diversity may be underestimated. Variant regions that are unmutated are reportedly the target of nearly half of spike-specific TCRs.

Method: immunoSEQ multiplex PCR; TCRdb's copy keeps in-frame clones and lacks some. In the table there are over 100,000 clones, about 88% of which are singletons. Trimming pared 0 bases from V and 0 bases from J, leaving 10 bases between. This CDR3 region has 15 residues. Germline CDR1 and CDR2: SGHKS and YYEKEE (reference sequence). The origin of this receptor is an adult in good health. The V call is TRBV5-5, the J call TRBJ2-7, with a weak D call TRBD1 (5 bases). The sample was peripheral blood, taken on day 0 of AZD1222 vaccination. The CDR3 region has the DNA TGTGCCAGCAGCTTGGGATGGGGCGGCTCCTACGAGCAGTACTTC. Its translation is CASSLGWGGSYEQYF.